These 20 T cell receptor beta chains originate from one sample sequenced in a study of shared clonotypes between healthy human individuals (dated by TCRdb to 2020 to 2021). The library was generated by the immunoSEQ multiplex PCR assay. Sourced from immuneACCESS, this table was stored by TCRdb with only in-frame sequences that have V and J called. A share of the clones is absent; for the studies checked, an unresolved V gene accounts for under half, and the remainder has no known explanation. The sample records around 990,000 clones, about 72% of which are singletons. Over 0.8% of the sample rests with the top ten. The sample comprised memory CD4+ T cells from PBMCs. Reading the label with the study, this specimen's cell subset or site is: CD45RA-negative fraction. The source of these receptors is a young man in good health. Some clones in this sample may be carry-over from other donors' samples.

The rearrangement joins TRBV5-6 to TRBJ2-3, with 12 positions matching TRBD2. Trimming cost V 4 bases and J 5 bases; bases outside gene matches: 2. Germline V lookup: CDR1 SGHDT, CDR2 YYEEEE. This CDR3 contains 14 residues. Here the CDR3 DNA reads TGTGCCAGCAGCCCTAGCGGGGGGGGAGATACGCAGTATTTT. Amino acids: CASSPSGGGDTQYF.

Written as DNA, the CDR3 is TGTGCCAGCAGGCCGGGACAGGGAGTTCCCTTGGCCAAAAACATTCAGTACTTC. Translating it yields CASRPGQGVPLAKNIQYF. The V gene is TRBV7-2, the J gene TRBJ2-4, with 9 bases aligning to TRBD1. J lost 1 base, V lost 6 bases, and 13 bases had no gene match. The CDR3 is made up of 18 amino acids. Germline V gene lookup returns CDR1 SGHTA and CDR2 FQGNSA.

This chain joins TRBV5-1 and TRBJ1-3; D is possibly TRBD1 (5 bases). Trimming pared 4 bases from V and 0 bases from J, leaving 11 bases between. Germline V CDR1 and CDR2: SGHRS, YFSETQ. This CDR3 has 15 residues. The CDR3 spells CASSPQGSSGNTIYF. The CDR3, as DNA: TGCGCCAGCAGCCCCCAGGGAAGCTCTGGAAACACCATATATTTT.

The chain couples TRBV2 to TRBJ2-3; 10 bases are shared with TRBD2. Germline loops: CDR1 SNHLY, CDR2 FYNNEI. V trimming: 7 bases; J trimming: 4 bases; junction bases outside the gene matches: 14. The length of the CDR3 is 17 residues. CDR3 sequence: CASTRTGLAGVADTQYF. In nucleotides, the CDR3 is TGTGCCAGCACCAGAACGGGGCTAGCGGGAGTCGCAGATACGCAGTATTTT.

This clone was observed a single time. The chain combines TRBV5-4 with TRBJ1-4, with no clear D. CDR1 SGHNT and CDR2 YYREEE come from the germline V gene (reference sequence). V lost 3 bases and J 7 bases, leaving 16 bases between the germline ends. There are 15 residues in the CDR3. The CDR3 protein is CASSYAGASGEKLFF. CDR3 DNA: TGTGCCAGCAGCTACGCAGGAGCTTCGGGTGAAAAACTGTTTTTT.

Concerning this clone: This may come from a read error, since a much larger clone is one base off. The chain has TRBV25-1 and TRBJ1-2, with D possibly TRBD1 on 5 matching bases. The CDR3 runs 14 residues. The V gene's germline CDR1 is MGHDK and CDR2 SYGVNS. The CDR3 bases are TGTGCCAGCAGTAAAGGGGAATGGACATTTGGCCACACCTTC. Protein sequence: CASSKGEWTFGHTF.

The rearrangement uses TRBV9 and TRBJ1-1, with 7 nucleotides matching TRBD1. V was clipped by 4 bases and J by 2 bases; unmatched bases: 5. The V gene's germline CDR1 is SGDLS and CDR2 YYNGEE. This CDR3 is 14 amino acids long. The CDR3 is CASSSGGGNTEAFF. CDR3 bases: TGTGCCAGCAGCTCGGGAGGGGGCAACACTGAAGCTTTCTTT.

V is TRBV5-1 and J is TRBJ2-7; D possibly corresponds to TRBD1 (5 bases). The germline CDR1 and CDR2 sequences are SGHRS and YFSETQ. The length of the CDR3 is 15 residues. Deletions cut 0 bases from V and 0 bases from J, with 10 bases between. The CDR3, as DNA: TGCGCCAGCAGCTTGGGGGCAGGGCTCTCCTACGAGCAGTACTTC. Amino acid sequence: CASSLGAGLSYEQYF. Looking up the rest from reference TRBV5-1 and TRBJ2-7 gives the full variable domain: KAGVTQTPRYLIKTRGQQVTLSCSPISGHRSVSWYQQTPGQGLQFLFEYFSETQRNKGNFPGRFSGRQFSNSRSEMNVSTLELGDSALYLCASSLGAGLSYEQYFGPGTRLTVT.

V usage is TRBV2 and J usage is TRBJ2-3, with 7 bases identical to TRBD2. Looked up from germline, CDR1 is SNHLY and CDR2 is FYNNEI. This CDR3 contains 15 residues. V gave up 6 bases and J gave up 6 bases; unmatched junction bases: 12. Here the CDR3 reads CASSTTRAGRDTQYF. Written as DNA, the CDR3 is TGTGCCAGCAGCACTACCCGAGCGGGACGGGATACGCAGTATTTT.

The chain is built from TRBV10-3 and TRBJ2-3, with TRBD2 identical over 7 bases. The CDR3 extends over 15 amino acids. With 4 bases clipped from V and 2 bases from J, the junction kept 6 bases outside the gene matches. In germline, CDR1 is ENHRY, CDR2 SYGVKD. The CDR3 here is CAISGASGLTDTQYF. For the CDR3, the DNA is TGTGCCATCAGTGGCGCTAGCGGACTCACAGATACGCAGTATTTT.

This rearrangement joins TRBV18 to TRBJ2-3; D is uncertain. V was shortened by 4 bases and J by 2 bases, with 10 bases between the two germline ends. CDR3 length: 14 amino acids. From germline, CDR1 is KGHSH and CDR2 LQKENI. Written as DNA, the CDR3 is TGTGCCAGCTCACTCCAGATCAACACAGATACGCAGTATTTT. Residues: CASSLQINTDTQYF.

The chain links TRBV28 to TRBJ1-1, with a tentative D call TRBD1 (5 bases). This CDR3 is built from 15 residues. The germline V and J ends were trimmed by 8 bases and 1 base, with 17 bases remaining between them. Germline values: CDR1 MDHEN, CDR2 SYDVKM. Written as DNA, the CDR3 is TGTGCCAGCCGGTTTGGAGGGACGGGGAACACTGAAGCTTTCTTT. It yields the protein CASRFGGTGNTEAFF.

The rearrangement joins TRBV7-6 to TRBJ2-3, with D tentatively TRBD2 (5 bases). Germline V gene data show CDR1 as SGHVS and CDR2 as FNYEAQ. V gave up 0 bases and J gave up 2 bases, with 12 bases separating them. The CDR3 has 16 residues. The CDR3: CASSLAAGTYTDTQYF. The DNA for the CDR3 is TGTGCCAGCAGCTTAGCGGCGGGCACCTACACAGATACGCAGTATTTT.

The CDR3 nucleotides are TGTGCCAGCAGCCCGCCCGGGACACGTTTCACTGAGCAGTTCTTC. This encodes CASSPPGTRFTEQFF. This chain links TRBV11-3 with TRBJ2-1, with D possibly TRBD1 on 6 matching bases. V was shortened by 5 bases and J by 9 bases, with 20 bases between the two germline ends. CDR1 is SGHNT, CDR2 YENEEA, per germline. This CDR3 contains 15 residues.

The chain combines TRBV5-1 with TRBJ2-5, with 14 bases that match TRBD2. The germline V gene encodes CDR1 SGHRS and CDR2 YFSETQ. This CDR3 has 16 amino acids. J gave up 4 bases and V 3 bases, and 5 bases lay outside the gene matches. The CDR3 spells CASSSGTSGRGETQYF. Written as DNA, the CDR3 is TGCGCCAGCAGCTCAGGGACTAGCGGGAGAGGAGAGACCCAGTACTTC.

CDR3 in DNA: TGTGCCAGCAGCTTGGCGGTCTACGAGCAGTACTTC. Translating it yields CASSLAVYEQYF. The rearrangement joins TRBV5-5 to TRBJ2-7; D unresolved. Per the germline V gene, CDR1 is SGHKS and CDR2 is YYEKEE (reference sequence). This CDR3 has 12 residues. V lost 0 bases and J lost 3, with 4 bases in between.

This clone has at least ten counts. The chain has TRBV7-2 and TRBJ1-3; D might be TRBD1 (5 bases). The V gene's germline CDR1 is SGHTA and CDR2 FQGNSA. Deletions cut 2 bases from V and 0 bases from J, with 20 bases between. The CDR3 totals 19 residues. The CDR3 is CASSLLRQGRSPSGNTIYF. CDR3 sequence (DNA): TGTGCCAGCAGCTTACTCCGCCAGGGCAGGTCACCCTCTGGAAACACCATATATTTT.

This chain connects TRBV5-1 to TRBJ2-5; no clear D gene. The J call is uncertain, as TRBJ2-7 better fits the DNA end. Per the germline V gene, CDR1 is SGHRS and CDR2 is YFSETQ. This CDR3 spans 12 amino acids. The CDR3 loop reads CASSQSSYEQYF. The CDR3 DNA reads TGCGCCAGCAGCCAATCCTCCTACGAGCAGTACTTC.

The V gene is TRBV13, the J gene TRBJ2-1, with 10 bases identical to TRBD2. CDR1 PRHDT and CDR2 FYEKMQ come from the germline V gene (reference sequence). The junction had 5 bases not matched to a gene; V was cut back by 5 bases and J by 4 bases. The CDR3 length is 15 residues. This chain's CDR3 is CASSPGLAEYNEQFF. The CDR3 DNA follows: TGTGCCAGCAGCCCCGGACTAGCGGAGTACAATGAGCAGTTCTTC.

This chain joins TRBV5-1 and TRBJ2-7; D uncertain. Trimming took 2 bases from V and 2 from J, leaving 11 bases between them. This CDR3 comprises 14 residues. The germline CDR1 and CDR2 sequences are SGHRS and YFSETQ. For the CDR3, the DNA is TGCGCCAGCAGCTTCCAAGGAAGCACCTACGAGCAGTACTTC. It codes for CASSFQGSTYEQYF.